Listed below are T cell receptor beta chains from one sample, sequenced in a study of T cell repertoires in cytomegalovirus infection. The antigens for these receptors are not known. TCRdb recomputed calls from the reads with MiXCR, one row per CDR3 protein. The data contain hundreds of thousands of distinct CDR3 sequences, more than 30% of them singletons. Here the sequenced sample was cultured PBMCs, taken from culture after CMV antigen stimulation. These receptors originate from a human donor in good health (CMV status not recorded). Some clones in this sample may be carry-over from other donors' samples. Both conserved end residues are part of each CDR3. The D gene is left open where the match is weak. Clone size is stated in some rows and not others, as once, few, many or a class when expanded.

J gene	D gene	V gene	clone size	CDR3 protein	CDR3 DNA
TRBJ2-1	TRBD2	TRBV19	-	CASSIDLTSGSFDEQFF	TGTGCCAGTAGTATAGACCTGACTAGCGGGAGTTTCGATGAGCAGTTCTTC
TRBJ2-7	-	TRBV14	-	CASSQDRLRAYEQYF	TGTGCCAGCAGCCAGGACCGTTTGAGGGCTTACGAGCAGTACTTC
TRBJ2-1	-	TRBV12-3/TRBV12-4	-	CASSLAPLVGSNEQFF	TGTGCCAGCAGTTTAGCGCCTCTAGTGGGTTCCAATGAGCAGTTCTTC
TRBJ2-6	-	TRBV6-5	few	CAVRATGANVLTF	TGTGCCGTCAGGGCTACTGGGGCCAACGTCCTGACTTTC
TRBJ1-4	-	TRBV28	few	CASSLVEGLPNEKLFF	TGTGCCAGCAGTTTAGTTGAGGGGCTTCCTAATGAAAAACTGTTTTTT
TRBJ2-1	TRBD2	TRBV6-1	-	CASSVREYQFF	TGTGCCAGCAGTGTGCGGGAGTATCAGTTCTTC
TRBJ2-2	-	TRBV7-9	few	CASSHSRTFTGELFF	TGTGCCAGCAGCCACTCCAGGACGTTCACCGGGGAGCTGTTTTTT
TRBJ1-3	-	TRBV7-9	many	CASSPSMDQSPGNTIYF	TGTGCCAGCAGCCCATCCATGGATCAATCACCTGGAAACACCATATATTTT
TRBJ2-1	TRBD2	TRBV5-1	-	CASSLDPASGNNEQFF	TGCGCCAGCAGCTTGGATCCGGCTAGCGGGAACAATGAGCAGTTCTTC
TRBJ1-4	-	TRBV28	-	CASTYGPEKLFF	TGTGCCAGCACCTACGGACCCGAAAAACTGTTTTTT
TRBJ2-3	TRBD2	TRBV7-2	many	CASGLAGGDNTQYF	TGTGCCAGCGGCCTAGCGGGAGGGGATAATACGCAGTATTTT
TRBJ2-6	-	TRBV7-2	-	CASSSRTGLPSSGANVLTF	TGTGCCAGCAGCTCCCGAACAGGGCTACCCAGCTCTGGGGCCAACGTCCTGACTTTC
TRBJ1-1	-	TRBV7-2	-	CASSSPQRTEAFF	TGTGCCAGCAGCTCACCCCAGAGGACTGAAGCTTTCTTT
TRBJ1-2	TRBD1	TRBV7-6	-	CASSLRGQGFFGYTF	TGTGCCAGCAGCCTCCGGGGACAGGGGTTCTTTGGCTACACCTTC
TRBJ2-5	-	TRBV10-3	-	CAISDLQETQYF	TGTGCCATCAGTGACCTCCAAGAGACCCAGTACTTC
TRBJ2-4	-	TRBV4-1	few	CASMNHGNIQYF	TGCGCCAGCATGAACCACGGAAACATTCAGTACTTC
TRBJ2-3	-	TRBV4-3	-	CASSQDYHFASSTDTQYF	TGCGCCAGCAGCCAAGATTATCACTTCGCCTCTAGCACAGATACGCAGTATTTT
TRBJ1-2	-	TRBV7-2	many	CASRPDRSGGYTF	TGTGCCAGCAGACCCGACAGGTCAGGGGGCTACACCTTC
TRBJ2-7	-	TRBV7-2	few	CASSPRDGGISYEQYF	TGTGCCAGCAGCCCTAGAGATGGGGGAATAAGTTACGAGCAGTACTTC
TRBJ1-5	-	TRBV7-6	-	CASSLGGNSNQPQHF	TGTGCCAGCAGCTTAGGGGGGAATAGCAATCAGCCCCAGCATTTT
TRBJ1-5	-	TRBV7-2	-	CASTKGGGDQPQHF	TGTGCCAGCACAAAGGGGGGCGGGGATCAGCCCCAGCATTTT
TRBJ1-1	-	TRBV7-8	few	CASSWRGDTEAFF	TGTGCCAGCAGTTGGAGGGGGGACACTGAAGCTTTCTTT
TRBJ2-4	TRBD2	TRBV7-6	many	CASSPRGAKGLAALAKNIQYF	TGTGCCAGCAGCCCTCGGGGGGCGAAGGGACTAGCAGCCCTAGCCAAAAACATTCAGTACTTC